This TCR beta chain is drawn from a study of T cell responses to AZD1222 COVID-19 vaccine. Study results and limitations: The number of AZD1222 recipients seropositive at baseline was only five or six. As reported, nearly half of all spike-specific TCRs target variant regions that are unmutated.

Profiled with immunoSEQ multiplex PCR; TCRdb holds only in-frame clones, not every one. The sample has just over 90,000 clones; around 91% are singletons. As concerns this clone: The antigen is unknown.

This CDR3 spans 11 amino acids. Per germline, CDR1 SQVTM and CDR2 ANQGSEA. V gave up 6 bases and J gave up 2 bases, with 7 bases separating them. The V and J genes are TRBV29-1 and TRBJ2-5; D is ambiguous. Sequencing was performed on peripheral blood, taken 28 days after the second AZD1222 dose. This sequence was found in an adult who received the AZD1222 COVID-19 vaccine. The CDR3: CSVAPQETQYF. The CDR3 DNA sequence: TGCAGCGTGGCCCCTCAAGAGACCCAGTACTTC.